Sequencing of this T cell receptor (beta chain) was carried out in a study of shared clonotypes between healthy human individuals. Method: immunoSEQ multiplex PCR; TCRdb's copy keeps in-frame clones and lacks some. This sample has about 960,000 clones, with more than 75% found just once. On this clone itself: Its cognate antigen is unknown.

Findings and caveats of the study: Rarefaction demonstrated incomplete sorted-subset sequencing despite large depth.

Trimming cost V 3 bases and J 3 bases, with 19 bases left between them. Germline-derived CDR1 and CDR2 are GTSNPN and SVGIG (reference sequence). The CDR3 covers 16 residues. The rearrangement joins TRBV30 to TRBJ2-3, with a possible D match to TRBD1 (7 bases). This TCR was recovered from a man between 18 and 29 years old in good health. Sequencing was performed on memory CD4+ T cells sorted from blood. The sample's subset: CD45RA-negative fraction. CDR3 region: CAWRAKGGRGTDTQYF. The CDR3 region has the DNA TGTGCCTGGAGAGCTAAAGGGGGCCGGGGGACAGATACGCAGTATTTT.